This T cell receptor beta chain was recovered during a study of cytomegalovirus exposure and HLA in healthy donors. Whole-study findings and limits: Cytomegalovirus association was assigned to more than 150 TCR beta chains. Confirmation in vitro established that a few CMV-associated chains were specific for CMV antigens.

The CDR3 spans 14 residues. After removal of 0 bases from V and 5 bases from J, the junction contained 2 bases not matched to a gene. The germline V gene has CDR1 SGHRS and CDR2 YFSETQ. Worth noting for this clone: What it binds is unknown.

The PCR used 60 Vbeta and 13 Jbeta primers. Using immunoSEQ multiplex PCR, the repertoire was profiled, and TCRdb retains in-frame clones only, with some absent. This table has 95,000 to 150,000 clones, over 65% appearing once. The sequenced sample consisted of PBMCs. The source of this sequence is a middle-aged woman in good health and CMV-seropositive. This sequence joins TRBV5-1 and TRBJ1-1; the match to TRBD1 covers 9 bases. The CDR3 protein is CASSLDRGHTEAFF. Here the CDR3 DNA reads TGCGCCAGCAGCTTGGACAGGGGGCATACTGAAGCTTTCTTT.